This TCR beta chain was profiled in a study of blood T cell repertoires in COVID-19. Looking at the study overall: From T cells, B-cell-depleted T cells, or PBMCs came the material, which was cDNA or gDNA.

Recruits, aged roughly 18 to 90 years, lived in 24 US areas. Participant-given clinical history determined each cohort assignment. In the authors' workflow: Nucleated cell counts were estimated from reference gene primer amplification. Produced via immunoSEQ multiplex PCR; TCRdb's table is partial and in-frame only. From that table come the V and J calls and clone size; the DNA was used to work out D and trimming. The sample lists about 160,000 clones, around four fifths occurring once. The receptor comes from a woman aged 45-60 years who had recovered from COVID-19. Sequenced sample: PBMCs or T cells enriched from blood (not recorded which).

The CDR3 bases are TGTGCCAGCAGCTTAGGCAACAGGGGGGTTGATGGCTACACCTTC. Protein sequence: CASSLGNRGVDGYTF. The chain recombines TRBV13 with TRBJ1-2, with 8 bases lining up with TRBD1. V shed 0 bases and J 6 bases; nucleotides not matched to a gene: 6. This CDR3 has 15 amino acids. Germline V gene sequence: CDR1 PRHDT, CDR2 FYEKMQ (reference sequence).